This TCR beta chain comes out of a study of blood T cell repertoires in COVID-19. Overall study context: T cells, B-cell-depleted T cells, or PBMCs supplied cDNA or gDNA.

Generated by immunoSEQ multiplex PCR, the TCRdb table keeps only in-frame clones and is missing some. The sample gives approximately 150,000 clones, under 90% of which show up once; about 3.5% is in the top ten. J gave up 4 bases and V 2 bases, and 8 bases lay outside the gene matches. The germline V gene has CDR1 SEHNR and CDR2 FQNEAQ (reference sequence). There are 16 residues in the CDR3. The chain uses TRBV7-9 and TRBJ2-7; 10 nucleotides agree with TRBD2. The specimen was peripheral blood. The source is a man between 65 and 80 years old who had recovered from COVID-19. The CDR3 DNA sequence: TGTGCCAGCAGCTTATCGGCTAGCGGGAGCTTGTACGAGCAGTACTTC. Translation: CASSLSASGSLYEQYF.